The clone carrying this TCR beta chain was found a few times. The target antigen is unknown. The record originates from a study of T-cell memory formation after mild COVID-19. Findings and caveats of the study: Second-wave clones that peaked on day 37 lacked confirmed SARS-CoV-2 specificity. Chiefly within CM and EM were the contracting CD4+ clones; CD8+ ones were within EMRA. Later expanders leaned toward CD4+, whereas clones contracting from day 15 to 85 were balanced CD4/CD8.

TCR alpha and TCR beta cDNA libraries carrying sample barcodes and UMIs came from 5'RACE with constant-segment primers. TCRdb analysed the 5' RACE reads with MiXCR anew, one entry per CDR3 protein. The sample consists of just over 150,000 distinct CDR3 sequences, roughly 30% of them appearing once. The sequencing sample was made of PBMCs or a T cell subset sorted from them (not recorded which). This sequence was found in an adult woman who had mild COVID-19 (a few samples of this study predate the infection). Cell type and time point are not known.

CDR3 nucleotide sequence: TGTGCCAGCAGTACTTCAGGGTCTGGGGCCAACGTCCTGACTTTC. It is translated as CASSTSGSGANVLTF. The chain uses TRBV12-3 or TRBV12-4 and TRBJ2-6; a weak D match, TRBD1 (5 bases). CDR3 length: 15 amino acids. Between the trimmed V and J ends, which lost 5 bases and 1 base, there was a span of 9 bases.